The present T cell receptor (beta chain) was sequenced within a study of OX40 agonist ivuxolimab in advanced cancers. Method: immunoSEQ multiplex PCR; TCRdb's copy keeps in-frame clones and lacks some. The profile shows around 81,000 clones, approximately 90% of them singletons. CDR1 and CDR2 from the germline V gene are KGHSH and LQKENI. This CDR3 spans 16 amino acids. The ends were cut back, 4 bases at V and 6 bases at J, with 22 bases in the middle. V usage is TRBV18 and J usage is TRBJ2-7; perhaps D is TRBD1 or TRBD2 (5 bases each). The starting material was CD4+ or CD8+ T cells sorted from blood, obtained in a trial of the OX40 agonist ivuxolimab. This clonotype was sampled from an adult with an advanced solid tumor such as melanoma, head and neck, liver or kidney cancer. CDR3 coding DNA: TGTGCCAGCTCACTGAAGGGACCCCCCATGGGCGTCGAGCAGTACTTC. Residues: CASSLKGPPMGVEQYF.